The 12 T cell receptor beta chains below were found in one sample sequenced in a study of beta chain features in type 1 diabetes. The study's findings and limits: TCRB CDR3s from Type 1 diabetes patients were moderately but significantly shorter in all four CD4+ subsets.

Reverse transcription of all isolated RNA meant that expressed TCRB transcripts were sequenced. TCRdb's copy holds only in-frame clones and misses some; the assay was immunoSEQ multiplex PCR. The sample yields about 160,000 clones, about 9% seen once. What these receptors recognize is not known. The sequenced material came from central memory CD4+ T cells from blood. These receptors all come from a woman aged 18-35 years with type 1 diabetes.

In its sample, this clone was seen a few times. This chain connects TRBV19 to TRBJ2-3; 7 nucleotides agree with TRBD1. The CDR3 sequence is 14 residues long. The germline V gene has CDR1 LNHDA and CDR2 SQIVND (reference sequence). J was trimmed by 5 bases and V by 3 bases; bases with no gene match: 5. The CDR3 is CASSMRGGGDTQYF. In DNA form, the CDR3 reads TGTGCCAGTAGTATGAGAGGGGGCGGAGATACGCAGTATTTT.

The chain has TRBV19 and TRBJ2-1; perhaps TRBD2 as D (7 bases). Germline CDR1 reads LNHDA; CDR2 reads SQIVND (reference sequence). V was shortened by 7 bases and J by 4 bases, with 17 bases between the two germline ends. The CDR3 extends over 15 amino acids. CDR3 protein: CASTGVAGPYNEQFF. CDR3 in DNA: TGTGCCAGTACAGGGGTAGCGGGCCCATACAATGAGCAGTTCTTC.

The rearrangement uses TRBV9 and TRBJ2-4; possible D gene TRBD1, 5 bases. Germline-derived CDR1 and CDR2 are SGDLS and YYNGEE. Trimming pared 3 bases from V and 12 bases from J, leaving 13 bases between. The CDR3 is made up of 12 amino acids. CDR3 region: CASSGGREAQYF. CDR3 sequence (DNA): TGTGCCAGCAGCGGGGGCCGAGAGGCTCAGTACTTC.

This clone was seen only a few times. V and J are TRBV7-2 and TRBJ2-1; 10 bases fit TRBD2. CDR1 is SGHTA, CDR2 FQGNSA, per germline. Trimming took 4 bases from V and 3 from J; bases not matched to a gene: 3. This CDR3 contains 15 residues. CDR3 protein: CASSSSGGVYNEQFF. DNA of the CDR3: TGTGCCAGCAGCTCTAGCGGGGGAGTCTACAATGAGCAGTTCTTC.

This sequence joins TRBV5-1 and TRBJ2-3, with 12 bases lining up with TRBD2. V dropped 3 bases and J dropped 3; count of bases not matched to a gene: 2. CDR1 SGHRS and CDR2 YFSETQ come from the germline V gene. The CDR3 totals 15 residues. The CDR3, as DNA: TGCGCCAGCAGCTCCGGACTAGCGGGGACAGATACGCAGTATTTT. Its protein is CASSSGLAGTDTQYF.

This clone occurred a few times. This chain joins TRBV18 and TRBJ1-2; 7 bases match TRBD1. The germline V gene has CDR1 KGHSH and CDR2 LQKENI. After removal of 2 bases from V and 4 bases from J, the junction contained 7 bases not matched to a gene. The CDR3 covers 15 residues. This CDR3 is CASSPYPTGSYGYTF. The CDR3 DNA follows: TGTGCCAGCTCACCATACCCGACAGGGAGCTATGGCTACACCTTC.

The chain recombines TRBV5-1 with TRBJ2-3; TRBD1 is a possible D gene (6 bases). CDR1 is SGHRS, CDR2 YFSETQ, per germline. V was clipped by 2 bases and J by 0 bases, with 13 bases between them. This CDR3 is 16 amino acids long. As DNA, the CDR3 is TGCGCCAGCAGCTTCCCGCCGGACAGAAGCACAGATACGCAGTATTTT. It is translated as CASSFPPDRSTDTQYF.

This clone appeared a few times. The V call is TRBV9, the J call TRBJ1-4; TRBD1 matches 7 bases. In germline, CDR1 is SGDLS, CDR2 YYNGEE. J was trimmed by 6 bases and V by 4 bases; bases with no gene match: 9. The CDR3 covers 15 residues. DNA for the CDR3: TGTGCCAGCAGCCCCCAGACAGGGAAGGATGAAAAACTGTTTTTT. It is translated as CASSPQTGKDEKLFF.

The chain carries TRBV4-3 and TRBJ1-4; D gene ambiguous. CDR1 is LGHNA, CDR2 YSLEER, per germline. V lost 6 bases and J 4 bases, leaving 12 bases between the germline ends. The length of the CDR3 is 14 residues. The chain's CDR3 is CASSPITGNEKLFF. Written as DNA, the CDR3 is TGCGCCAGCAGTCCCATAACGGGTAATGAAAAACTGTTTTTT.

CDR3 DNA sequence: TGTGCCAGCAGCTTGGGGCTAGCGGGATTTTTGACCGGGGAGCTGTTTTTT. This encodes CASSLGLAGFLTGELFF. The genes are TRBV5-6 and TRBJ2-2; 9 bases align to TRBD2. V lost 0 bases and J lost 5; bases outside the gene matches: 8. This CDR3 region has 17 residues. Germline CDR1 and CDR2: SGHDT and YYEEEE.

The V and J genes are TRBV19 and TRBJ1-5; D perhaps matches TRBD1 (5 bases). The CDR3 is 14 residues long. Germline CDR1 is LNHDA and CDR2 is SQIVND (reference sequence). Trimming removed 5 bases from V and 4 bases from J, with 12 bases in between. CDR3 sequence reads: CASSSRKGNQPQHF. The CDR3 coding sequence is TGTGCCAGTAGTTCCCGGAAGGGGAATCAGCCCCAGCATTTT.

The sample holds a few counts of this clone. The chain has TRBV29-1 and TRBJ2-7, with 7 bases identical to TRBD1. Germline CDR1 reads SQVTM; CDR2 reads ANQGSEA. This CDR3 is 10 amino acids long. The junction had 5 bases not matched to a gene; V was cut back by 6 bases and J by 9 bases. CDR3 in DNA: TGCAGCGTGGGGGACAGTGGGCAGTACTTC. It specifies CSVGDSGQYF.